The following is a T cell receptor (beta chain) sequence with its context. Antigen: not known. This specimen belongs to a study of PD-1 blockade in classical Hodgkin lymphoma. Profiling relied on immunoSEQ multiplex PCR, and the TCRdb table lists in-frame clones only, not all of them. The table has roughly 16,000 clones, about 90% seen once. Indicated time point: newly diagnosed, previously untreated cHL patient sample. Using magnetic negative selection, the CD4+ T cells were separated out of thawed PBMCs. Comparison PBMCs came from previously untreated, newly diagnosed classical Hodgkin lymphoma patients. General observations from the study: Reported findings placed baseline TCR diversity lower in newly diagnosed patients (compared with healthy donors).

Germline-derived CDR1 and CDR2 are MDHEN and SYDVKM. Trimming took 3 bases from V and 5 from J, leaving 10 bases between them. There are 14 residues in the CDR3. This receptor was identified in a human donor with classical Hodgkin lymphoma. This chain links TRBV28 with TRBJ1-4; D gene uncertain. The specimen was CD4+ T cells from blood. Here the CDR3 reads CASSLVGRNEKLFF. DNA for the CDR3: TGTGCCAGCAGTTTGGTAGGGAGAAATGAAAAACTGTTTTTT. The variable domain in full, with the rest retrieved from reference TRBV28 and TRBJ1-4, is DVKVTQSSRYLVKRTGEKVFLECVQDMDHENMFWYRQDPGLGLRLIYFSYDVKMKEKGDIPEGYSVSREKKERFSLILESASTNQTSMYLCASSLVGRNEKLFFGSGTQLSVL.